The TCR beta chain under discussion was sequenced for a study of CD8+CD57+ T cells in acquired aplastic anemia. Study summary: Yields of DNA that came from sorted CD4+ and CD8+ cells averaged approximately 3.5 ug. Findings and caveats of the study: Roughly 31 CD8+ CDR3 sequences occurred in both the patients and the controls.

Those patients picked for sequencing had displayed CD8+CD57+ cell expansion on flow cytometry. Researchers used genomic DNA as the template to profile TCR beta VDJ and CDR3. Using its own MiXCR run on the reads, TCRdb lists one record per CDR3 protein. The sample includes more than 250,000 distinct CDR3 sequences, around 82% of them seen just once. To note about this clonotype: The target antigen is unknown.

The CDR3 contains 17 residues. Germline assignment: CDR1 SGHNT and CDR2 YENEEA. V lost 0 bases to trimming and J lost 2 bases, with 16 bases between them. The TCR sequence derives from a human donor with aplastic anemia. The sequencing input was sorted CD4+, CD8+, or CD8+CD57+ T cells (not recorded which) from PBMCs. This rearrangement joins TRBV11-3 to TRBJ1-1, with D uncertain. For the CDR3, the DNA is TGTGCCAGCAGCTTAGATGAGCGAGAGGGAGGAAACACTGAAGCTTTCTTT. Its protein is CASSLDEREGGNTEAFF. The variable domain in full, completed from reference TRBV11-3 and TRBJ1-1, reads EAGVVQSPRYKIIEKKQPVAFWCNPISGHNTLYWYLQNLGQGPELLIRYENEEAVDDSQLPKDRFSAERLKGVDSTLKIQPAELGDSAVYLCASSLDEREGGNTEAFFGQGTRLTVV.